This T cell receptor (beta chain) stems from a study of blood T cell repertoires in COVID-19. CDR3 length: 15 residues. The germline gives CDR1 LGHDT, CDR2 YNNKEL (reference sequence). V lost 0 bases to trimming and J lost 0 bases, with 6 bases between them. As originally analysed: Counts of nucleated cells, estimated from reference gene primer amplification, were obtained. The protocol was immunoSEQ multiplex PCR, while the TCRdb copy is restricted to in-frame clones and leaves out a portion. The V and J calls and the clone size are those of that table, but D and trimming were determined from the DNA. This table holds roughly 140,000 clones, about 85% found once.

The specimen sequenced was peripheral blood. The sequence derives from a woman aged 55 to 70 with COVID-19, enrolled during active disease. V usage is TRBV3-1 (or the pseudogene TRBV3-2) and J usage is TRBJ1-5; D is uncertain. Written as DNA, the CDR3 is TGTGCCAGCAGCCAAGATGCAGTTAGCAATCAGCCCCAGCATTTT. It codes for CASSQDAVSNQPQHF.